This T cell receptor (beta chain) was sequenced in a study of blood T cell repertoires in COVID-19. The overall study: Sources were T cells, B-cell-depleted T cells, or PBMCs; the material itself was cDNA or gDNA.

CDR1 is MNHEY, CDR2 SVGAGI, per germline. V trimming: 8 bases; J trimming: 3 bases; junction bases outside the gene matches: 5. CDR3 length: 13 residues. Only in-frame clones appear in the TCRdb table, and some are missing; sequencing was by immunoSEQ multiplex PCR. The table records under 250,000 clones, around nine tenths of them present only once. Seattle's cohort entered during active infection and was followed longitudinally. This clonotype originated in a man in his sixties with COVID-19, enrolled during active disease. Sequencing was carried out using peripheral blood. The chain is built from TRBV6-5 and TRBJ2-7, with 9 bases matching TRBD1. DNA for the CDR3: TGTGCCAGCCACGGGACAGGGTTCTACGAGCAGTACTTC. Translating gives CASHGTGFYEQYF.